These T cell receptor beta chains were read from a single sample in a study of T cell repertoires in cytomegalovirus infection. TCRdb processed the reads anew with MiXCR; each CDR3 protein has one entry. Of approximately 350,000 distinct CDR3 sequences in the sample, about 35% were seen once. For these receptors, no antigen is known. The source was cultured PBMCs, collected from culture after CMV antigen stimulation. All receptors derive from a human donor in good health (CMV status not recorded). Some clones in this sample may be carry-over from other donors' samples. CDR3s include the opening cysteine and the closing phenylalanine or tryptophan. D genes are given only for firm matches. The size of a clone is reported for some rows only, either as once, few or many, or as a class for expanded clones.

TRBD1 few TRBJ1-3 TRBV7-2 CASSLVGQGWNTIYF TGTGCCAGCAGCTTAGTCGGACAGGGGTGGAACACCATATATTTT
- - TRBJ2-4 TRBV7-9 CASSLAGEPKNIQYF TGTGCCAGCAGCTTAGCGGGAGAGCCCAAAAACATTCAGTACTTC
- - TRBJ1-1 TRBV7-9 CASSPPGVSNTEAFF TGTGCCAGCAGCCCACCTGGGGTATCGAACACTGAAGCTTTCTTT
TRBD1 - TRBJ2-5 TRBV7-2 CASSFSLGWTGTETQYF TGTGCCAGCAGCTTCAGCCTAGGATGGACAGGGACAGAGACCCAGTACTTC
- many TRBJ1-2 TRBV7-2 CASSPDTHGYTF TGTGCCAGCAGCCCTGACACCCATGGCTACACCTTC
- few TRBJ2-7 TRBV7-6 CASSLAPGTDTYEQYF TGTGCCAGCAGCTTAGCCCCCGGGACTGACACCTACGAGCAGTACTTC
- many TRBJ2-5 TRBV12-5 CASDWIRQETQYF TGTGCTAGTGATTGGATACGTCAAGAGACCCAGTACTTC
- - TRBJ2-5 TRBV6-6 CASSATGVRETQYF TGTGCCAGCAGTGCGACAGGAGTTCGAGAGACCCAGTACTTC
- - TRBJ2-1 TRBV7-8 CASSFKRDLLGSYNELFF TGTGCCAGCAGCTTTAAGAGGGACCTACTCGGCTCCTACAATGAGCTGTTCTTC
- - TRBJ1-1 TRBV6-5 CASSYKGTEAFF TGTGCCAGCAGTTACAAGGGCACTGAAGCTTTCTTT
- few TRBJ1-1 TRBV12-3/TRBV12-4 CASSFTRGNTEAFF TGTGCCAGCAGTTTCACCAGAGGCAACACTGAAGCTTTCTTT
- - TRBJ2-3 TRBV20-1 CSASAGTLTGDTQYF TGCAGTGCTAGCGCTGGGACTCTGACTGGAGATACGCAGTATTTT
- few TRBJ1-3 TRBV2 CASSLPPRGNTIYF TGTGCCAGCAGTTTACCCCCGCGGGGAAACACCATATATTTT
TRBD2 - TRBJ2-7 TRBV4-3 CASSQDGGSSYEQYF TGCGCCAGCAGCCAAGATGGCGGGAGCTCCTACGAGCAGTACTTC
TRBD2 - TRBJ2-3 TRBV28 CASSLAWTSGTSTDTQYF TGTGCCAGCAGTTTAGCCTGGACTAGCGGAACTAGCACAGATACGCAGTATTTT
TRBD2 few TRBJ2-3 TRBV7-2 CASSSRLAGVADTQYF TGTGCCAGCAGCTCCCGACTAGCGGGAGTTGCAGATACGCAGTATTTT
- few TRBJ1-3 TRBV10-3 CAISESTRGPESSGNTIYF TGTGCCATCAGTGAGTCGACTCGCGGGCCCGAGAGCTCTGGAAACACCATATATTTT
TRBD1 - TRBJ1-2 TRBV19 CASREDRVRDGYTF TGTGCCAGTAGGGAGGACAGGGTGAGAGATGGCTACACCTTC
TRBD2 - TRBJ2-1 TRBV7-2 CASSLEPGLEGEQFF TGTGCCAGCAGCTTAGAACCGGGACTAGAGGGTGAGCAGTTCTTC
TRBD2 - TRBJ2-7 TRBV20-1 CSARQRTSGSSYEQYF TGCAGTGCTAGGCAACGGACTAGCGGTAGCTCCTACGAGCAGTACTTC
- - TRBJ2-3 TRBV6-1 CASISFGGTDTQYF TGTGCCAGCATCTCCTTTGGCGGGACAGATACGCAGTATTTT
- - TRBJ1-1 TRBV3-1 CASRGSVTEAFF TGTGCCAGCCGGGGGAGTGTCACTGAAGCTTTCTTT
- many TRBJ2-6 TRBV28 CARESNPAGANVLTF TGTGCCAGGGAGAGCAACCCGGCTGGGGCCAACGTCCTGACTTTC
TRBD1 - TRBJ2-3 TRBV7-2 CASSLGQGATTDTQYF TGTGCCAGCAGCTTAGGACAGGGGGCGACCACAGATACGCAGTATTTT
- - TRBJ2-7 TRBV4-2 CASSQDKSDEQYF TGTGCCAGCAGCCAAGATAAGTCGGACGAGCAGTACTTC